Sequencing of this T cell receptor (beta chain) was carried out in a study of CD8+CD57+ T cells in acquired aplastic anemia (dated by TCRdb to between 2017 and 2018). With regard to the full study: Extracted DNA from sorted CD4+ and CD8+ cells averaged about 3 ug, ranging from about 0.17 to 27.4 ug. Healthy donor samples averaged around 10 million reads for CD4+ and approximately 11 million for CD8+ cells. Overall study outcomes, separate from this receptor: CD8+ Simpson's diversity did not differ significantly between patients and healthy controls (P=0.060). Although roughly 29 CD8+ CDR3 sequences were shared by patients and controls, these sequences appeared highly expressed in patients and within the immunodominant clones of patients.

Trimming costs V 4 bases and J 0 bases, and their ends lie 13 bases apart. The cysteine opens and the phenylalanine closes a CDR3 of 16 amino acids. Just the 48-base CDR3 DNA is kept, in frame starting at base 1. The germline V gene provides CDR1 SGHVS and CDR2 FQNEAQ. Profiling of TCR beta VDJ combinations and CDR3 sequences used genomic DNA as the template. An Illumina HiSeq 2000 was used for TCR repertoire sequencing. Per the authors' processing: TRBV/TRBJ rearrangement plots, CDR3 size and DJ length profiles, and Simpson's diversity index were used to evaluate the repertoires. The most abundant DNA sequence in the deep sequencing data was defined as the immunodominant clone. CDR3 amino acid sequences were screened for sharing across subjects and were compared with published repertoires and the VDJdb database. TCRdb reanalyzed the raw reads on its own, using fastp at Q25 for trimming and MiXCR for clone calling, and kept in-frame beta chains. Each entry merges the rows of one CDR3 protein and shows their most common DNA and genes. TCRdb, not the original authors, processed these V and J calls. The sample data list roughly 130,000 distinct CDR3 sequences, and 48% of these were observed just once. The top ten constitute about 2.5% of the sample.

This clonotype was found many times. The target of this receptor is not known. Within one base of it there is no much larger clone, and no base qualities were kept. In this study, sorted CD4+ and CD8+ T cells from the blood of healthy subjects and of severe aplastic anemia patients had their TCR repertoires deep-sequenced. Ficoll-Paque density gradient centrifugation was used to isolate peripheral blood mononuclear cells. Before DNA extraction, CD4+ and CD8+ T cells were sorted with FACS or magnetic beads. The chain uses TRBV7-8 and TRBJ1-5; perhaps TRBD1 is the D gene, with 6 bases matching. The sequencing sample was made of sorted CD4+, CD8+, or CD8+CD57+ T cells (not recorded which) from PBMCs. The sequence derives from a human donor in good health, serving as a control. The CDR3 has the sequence CASSSTGTYSNQPQHF. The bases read TGTGCCAGCAGCTCGACCGGGACATATAGCAATCAGCCCCAGCATTTT.